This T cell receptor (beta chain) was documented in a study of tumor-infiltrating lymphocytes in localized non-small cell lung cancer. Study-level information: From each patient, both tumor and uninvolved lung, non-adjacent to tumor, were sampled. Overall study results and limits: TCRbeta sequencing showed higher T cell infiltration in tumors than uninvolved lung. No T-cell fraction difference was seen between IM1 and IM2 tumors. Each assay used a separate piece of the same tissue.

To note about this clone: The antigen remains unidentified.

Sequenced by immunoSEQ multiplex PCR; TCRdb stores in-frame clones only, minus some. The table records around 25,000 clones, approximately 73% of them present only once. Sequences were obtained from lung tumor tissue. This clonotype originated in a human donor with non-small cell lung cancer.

CDR3 coding DNA: TGTGCCAGCAGCTTCCCGGGAACAGAGACCCAGTACTTC. The encoded protein is CASSFPGTETQYF. The genes are TRBV5-4 and TRBJ2-5, with TRBD2 as a possible D gene (5 bases). CDR3 length: 13 residues. V lost 2 bases to trimming and J lost 4 bases, with 9 bases between them. Germline assignment: CDR1 SGHNT and CDR2 YYREEE (reference sequence).